These 16 T cell receptor beta chains originate from one sample sequenced in a study of identical twins. Each CDR3 protein is one row after TCRdb ran MiXCR on the 5' RACE reads. The table lists around 1.7 million distinct CDR3 sequences, under 35% of them singletons. The material sequenced was cord blood. The source of these receptors is a newborn girl in good health.

This clonotype was seen a handful of times. This chain connects TRBV20-1 to TRBJ2-7; 7 bases agree with TRBD2. The V and J ends lost 6 bases and 3 bases, in that order; junction bases with no gene match: 8. The germline gives CDR1 DFQATT, CDR2 SNEGSKA (reference sequence). The CDR3 is 13 residues long. The CDR3, as DNA: TGCAGTGCCTCTGGGGGGGACGTCTACGAGCAGTACTTC. This encodes CSASGGDVYEQYF.

This chain links TRBV24-1 with TRBJ2-1; 10 bases align to TRBD2. Germline loops: CDR1 KGHDR, CDR2 SFDVKD. There are 14 residues in the CDR3. V lost 3 bases and J lost 8; bases outside the gene matches: 3. CDR3: CATSDSGGAHEQFF. CDR3 DNA sequence: TGTGCCACCAGTGATAGCGGGGGGGCCCATGAGCAGTTCTTC.

The chain links TRBV5-6 to TRBJ2-1, with D hard to call. The CDR3 length is 11 residues. Germline V gene data show CDR1 as SGHDT and CDR2 as YYEEEE. V was pared by 4 bases and J by 13 bases, with 12 bases between. The CDR3: CASSVQETQFF. CDR3 sequence (DNA): TGTGCCAGCAGCGTACAAGAGACCCAGTTCTTC.

The chain joins TRBV6-2 or TRBV6-3 to TRBJ2-5, with D possibly being TRBD2 (5 bases). V was trimmed by 6 bases and J by 4 bases, leaving 12 bases between them. Looked up from germline, CDR1 is MNHEY and CDR2 is SVGEGT. CDR3 length equals 13 residues. CDR3 protein: CASRRTVGETQYF. The CDR3 nucleotides are TGTGCCAGCAGGCGGACTGTGGGAGAGACCCAGTACTTC.

The V call is TRBV10-3, the J call TRBJ1-4; 10 nucleotides line up with TRBD1. Trimming at V came to 11 bases and at J to 8 bases, leaving 5 bases not matched to a gene. The CDR3 contains 12 residues. Germline loops: CDR1 ENHRY, CDR2 SYGVKD. CDR3 sequence (DNA): TGTGCCGCGGGACAGGGGTTGGAAAAACTGTTTTTT. It is translated as CAAGQGLEKLFF.

This clonotype was picked up a small number of times. The chain carries TRBV4-2 and TRBJ1-6, with TRBD1 as a possible D gene (5 bases). The CDR3 has 15 amino acids. V dropped 2 bases and J dropped 0 bases, with 5 bases sitting between them. Germline V gene data show CDR1 as LGHNA and CDR2 as YNFKEQ. CDR3 DNA sequence: TGTGCCAGCAGCCAACAGGGCTCCTATAATTCACCCCTCCACTTT. Translated: CASSQQGSYNSPLHF.

V usage is TRBV28 and J usage is TRBJ2-5; 10 nucleotides match TRBD2. This CDR3 region has 15 residues. Trimming at V came to 2 bases and at J to 5 bases, leaving 5 bases not matched to a gene. The germline V gene encodes CDR1 MDHEN and CDR2 SYDVKM. In DNA form, the CDR3 reads TGTGCCAGCAGTTTAAGGAGCGGGGGGGCGGAGACCCAGTACTTC. Translating gives CASSLRSGGAETQYF.

V gene TRBV28 combines with J gene TRBJ2-7; D uncertain. The V gene lost 3 bases and the J gene lost 6 bases, with 18 bases spanning the gap. Per the germline V gene, CDR1 is MDHEN and CDR2 is SYDVKM. CDR3 length equals 15 residues. For the CDR3, the DNA is TGTGCCAGCAGTTTCACCGCACCGAACCCACGCGAGCAGTACTTC. It codes for CASSFTAPNPREQYF.

This clonotype was seen once. This sequence joins TRBV21-1 and TRBJ2-5. TRBV21-1 is a known pseudogene. This CDR3 region has 15 residues. The CDR3 region is CASSTLEAAQETQYF. The CDR3 region has the DNA TGTGCCAGCAGCACCCTAGAGGCGGCCCAAGAGACCCAGTACTTC.

Turning to this clonotype: A read error may produce the germline difference seen at one junction end. V usage is TRBV5-1 and J usage is TRBJ2-1; 9 bases line up with TRBD2. Looked up from germline, CDR1 is SGHRS and CDR2 is YFSETQ. This CDR3 has 16 residues. In DNA form, the CDR3 reads TGCGCCAGAAGCTCCTTGGCGGGAGGGACCCACAATGAGCAGTTCTTC. Its translation is CARSSLAGGTHNEQFF.

The rearrangement links TRBV20-1 to TRBJ1-2, with TRBD1 as a possible D gene (5 bases). This CDR3 spans 10 amino acids. Germline loops: CDR1 DFQATT, CDR2 SNEGSKA (reference sequence). DNA of the CDR3: TGCAGGCGGGGGTACTATGGCTACACCTTC. This gives the protein CRRGYYGYTF.

The chain combines TRBV13 with TRBJ1-1; TRBD1 might be the D (5 bases). The CDR3 loop spans 12 amino acids. Germline V gene sequence: CDR1 PRHDT, CDR2 FYEKMQ (reference sequence). Trimming removed 4 bases at V and 5 bases at J, with 8 bases between. CDR3 loop: CASSSEGTEAFF. The CDR3 region has the DNA TGTGCCAGCAGCTCAGAGGGGACTGAAGCTTTCTTT.

The CDR3 is CSVTPGGLKNIQYF. For the CDR3, the DNA is TGCAGCGTTACCCCAGGGGGCCTCAAAAACATTCAGTACTTC. This chain connects TRBV29-1 to TRBJ2-4; TRBD1 aligns across 8 bases. V dropped 5 bases and J dropped 3; count of bases not matched to a gene: 6. The germline gives CDR1 SQVTM, CDR2 ANQGSEA. CDR3 length: 14 amino acids.

There are a few counts of this clonotype. This chain links TRBV27 with TRBJ2-1, with TRBD2 matching 8 bases. The V gene's germline CDR1 is MNHEY and CDR2 SMNVEV (reference sequence). V shed 8 bases, J shed 1 base, and the junction held 7 bases outside the gene matches. The CDR3 runs 15 residues. In DNA, the CDR3 is TGTGCCAGCCTCGGGACTAGAAGTTCCTACAATGAGCAGTTCTTC. Translated, it gives CASLGTRSSYNEQFF.

This clonotype occurred a few times. This CDR3 reads CSASSGPSYGEQFF. The DNA for the CDR3 is TGCAGTGCTAGCTCGGGCCCTAGCTACGGTGAGCAGTTCTTC. J is TRBJ2-1 and V is TRBV20-1, with D perhaps TRBD2 (5 bases). The V end lost 3 bases, the J end lost 9 bases, and 18 bases lay between the germline ends. In germline, CDR1 is DFQATT, CDR2 SNEGSKA (reference sequence). This CDR3 has 14 amino acids.

The genes are TRBV28 and TRBJ2-3; the D gene is possibly TRBD2 (7 bases). There are 16 residues in the CDR3. Deletions cut 2 bases from V and 0 bases from J, with 12 bases between. Germline values: CDR1 MDHEN, CDR2 SYDVKM. The CDR3 loop is CASSLRGGRSTDTQYF. The CDR3 nucleotides read TGTGCCAGCAGTTTAAGGGGGGGAAGGAGCACAGATACGCAGTATTTT.